This TCR beta chain was sequenced for a study of blood T cell repertoires in COVID-19. Study as a whole: The United States, Italy and Spain provided the acute and convalescent COVID-19 samples.

Measured with immunoSEQ multiplex PCR; TCRdb has only the in-frame clones, and not every one. The sample includes approximately 210,000 clones, about 76% of them seen just once. V dropped 1 base and J dropped 5 bases, with 14 bases sitting between them. Germline CDR1 and CDR2: MNHEY and SMNVEV (reference sequence). The CDR3 length is 15 residues. The sequence was collected from a woman between 45 and 60 years old with acute COVID-19. This chain joins TRBV27 and TRBJ1-1; D possibly corresponds to TRBD1 (6 bases). The sample was PBMCs or T cells enriched from blood (not recorded which). The CDR3 coding sequence is TGTGCCAGCAGTTTATTAAACAGGGAAAGGACTGAAGCTTTCTTT. Translated, it gives CASSLLNRERTEAFF.